This T cell receptor (beta chain) was obtained from a study of blood T cell repertoires in COVID-19. At the level of the study: Acute-phase and convalescent COVID-19 samples originated in the United States, Italy and Spain. PBMCs, B-cell-depleted T cells, or T cells were the source of the cDNA or gDNA that made up the material.

The authors' processing: Nucleated cell number was recorded as an estimate derived from reference gene primer amplification. Some clones are missing from TCRdb's copy, which holds only in-frame ones; the method was immunoSEQ multiplex PCR. V, J and clone size derive from that table, while D and trimming were established from the DNA sequence. The sample lists roughly 38,000 clones, around 90% occurring once. V was cut by 0 bases and J by 4 bases, with 9 bases left in between. From germline, CDR1 is LGHNA and CDR2 YNFKEQ. This CDR3 contains 15 residues. The sample taken for sequencing was peripheral blood. This sequence joins TRBV4-2 and TRBJ1-4; D is perhaps TRBD1 (6 bases). The receptor was derived from a man between 65 and 80 years old with acute or convalescent COVID-19. The CDR3 DNA sequence: TGTGCCAGCAGCCAAGATAGGGGGGGTAATGAAAAACTGTTTTTT. Encoded protein: CASSQDRGGNEKLFF.